These 28 T cell receptor beta chains came from one sample sequenced in a study of identical twins. TCRdb called the 5' RACE reads again in MiXCR, with one record for every CDR3 protein. The sample shows 700,000 or so distinct CDR3 sequences, around 8.3% of them seen only once. This sample was also put to use in a study of yellow fever vaccine responses in identical twins.

Specimen: PBMCs. These receptors all come from a young woman in good health.

V and J are TRBV12-3 or TRBV12-4 and TRBJ2-1, with TRBD2 matching 13 bases. The CDR3 has 19 amino acids. The CDR3: CTLSFSTRTSGRDHNEQFF. Here the CDR3 DNA reads TGTACCCTCAGTTTTAGCACTCGAACTAGCGGGAGGGACCACAATGAGCAGTTCTTC.

This clonotype was counted at least ten times. The chain carries TRBV4-2 and TRBJ1-1, with D possibly being TRBD1 (6 bases). Germline CDR1 LGHNA, CDR2 YNFKEQ. V dropped 6 bases and J dropped 1 base, with 18 bases sitting between them. The CDR3 contains 16 residues. The CDR3 reads CASRWGDGGPNTEAFF. CDR3 coding DNA: TGTGCCAGCAGATGGGGGGACGGGGGCCCGAACACTGAAGCTTTCTTT.

This chain connects TRBV15 to TRBJ2-5; the match to TRBD1 covers 11 bases. This CDR3 spans 16 amino acids. Trimming cost V 0 bases and J 6 bases; bases outside gene matches: 6. The germline CDR1 and CDR2 sequences are LNHNV and YYDKDF (reference sequence). DNA for the CDR3: TGTGCCACCAGCAGAGATCCCGGGACAGGGGGAAAGACCCAGTACTTC. Translation gives CATSRDPGTGGKTQYF. Drawing the rest from reference TRBV15 and TRBJ2-5, the complete variable domain is DAMVIQNPRYQVTQFGKPVTLSCSQTLNHNVMYWYQQKSSQAPKLLFHYYDKDFNNEADTPDNFQSRRPNTSFCFLDIRSPGLGDTAMYLCATSRDPGTGGKTQYFGPGTRLLVL.

This clonotype was observed a few times. The gene calls are TRBV7-9 and TRBJ2-7; the D gene could be TRBD1 or TRBD2 (5 bases each). V was shortened by 3 bases and J by 5 bases, with 14 bases between the two germline ends. The CDR3 is 14 amino acids. CDR1 and CDR2 (germline): SEHNR, FQNEAQ (reference sequence). The CDR3 sequence: CASSFGQGDNEQYF. The CDR3 bases are TGTGCCAGCAGCTTTGGGCAGGGAGATAACGAGCAGTACTTC.

This clonotype was detected only a few times. CDR3 sequence (DNA): TGCGCCAGCAGTGAGGGCCGAGTTAGCGGGACGGGCCTCGGTACAGATACGCAGTATTTT. This sequence encodes CASSEGRVSGTGLGTDTQYF. This chain joins TRBV10-2 and TRBJ2-3, with TRBD2 matching 8 bases. Germline lookup yields CDR1 WSHSY and CDR2 SAAADI. V dropped 2 bases and J dropped 3; count of bases not matched to a gene: 19. The CDR3 runs 20 residues.

This clonotype was observed at least ten times. J is TRBJ2-2 and V is TRBV29-1; D ambiguous. CDR3 length: 15 amino acids. V lost 2 bases to trimming and J lost 1 base, with 11 bases between them. Germline V gene lookup returns CDR1 SQVTM and CDR2 ANQGSEA. CDR3 coding DNA: TGCAGCGTTGAAATGGGCGGCAAGAACACCGGGGAGCTGTTTTTT. Translating it yields CSVEMGGKNTGELFF.

This clonotype was picked up a small number of times. The V call is TRBV29-1, the J call TRBJ2-7; D not resolved. CDR3 size: 14 residues. CDR1 is SQVTM, CDR2 ANQGSEA, per germline. Deletions cut 6 bases from V and 2 bases from J, with 17 bases between. CDR3 DNA: TGCAGCGTCCCTGTCGGTCCAGGAGCCTACGAGCAGTACTTC. Protein: CSVPVGPGAYEQYF.

CDR3 region: CASSYFRDRLYNEQFF. CDR3 nucleotides: TGTGCCAGCAGTTACTTTCGAGACCGCCTCTACAATGAGCAGTTCTTC. This sequence joins TRBV6-2 or TRBV6-3 and TRBJ2-1; D call uncertain. CDR1 MNHEY and CDR2 SVGEGT come from the germline V gene. With 1 base removed from V and 3 bases from J, the gap between germline ends came to 13 bases. CDR3 length: 16 residues.

This clonotype turned up a few times. The genes are TRBV10-3 and TRBJ1-5, with TRBD1 identical over 11 bases. Germline CDR1 reads ENHRY; CDR2 reads SYGVKD. This CDR3 has 14 amino acids. V trimming: 2 bases; J trimming: 7 bases; junction bases outside the gene matches: 1. CDR3 in amino acids: CAISEGQGAQPQHF. The CDR3 DNA is TGTGCCATCAGTGAGGGACAGGGGGCACAGCCCCAGCATTTT.

This clonotype showed up just a few times. The J gene is TRBJ2-7, the V gene TRBV12-3 or TRBV12-4; D is perhaps TRBD1 (5 bases). The CDR3 is 15 amino acids. The germline V and J ends were trimmed by 3 bases and 7 bases, with 19 bases remaining between them. The CDR3 DNA follows: TGTGCCAGCAGTTTTGGTGACAGCTCGCTGGCGGAGCAGTACTTC. It yields the protein CASSFGDSSLAEQYF.

V usage is TRBV19 and J usage is TRBJ2-3, with a weak D call TRBD2 (6 bases). The germline V gene has CDR1 LNHDA and CDR2 SQIVND (reference sequence). Trimming took 4 bases from V and 4 from J, leaving 21 bases between them. The length of the CDR3 is 17 residues. DNA of the CDR3: TGTGCCAGTAGTACACCGGGACTCTCGGTATGGTCAGATACGCAGTATTTT. Its translation: CASSTPGLSVWSDTQYF.

This clonotype appeared a few times. V and J are TRBV7-2 and TRBJ2-5; D ambiguous. This CDR3 has 15 amino acids. V was clipped by 0 bases and J by 2 bases, with 10 bases between them. Germline V gene data show CDR1 as SGHTA and CDR2 as FQGNSA. CDR3 protein: CASSLASQTQETQYF. The CDR3 region has the DNA TGTGCCAGCAGCTTAGCATCACAGACTCAAGAGACCCAGTACTTC.

This clonotype came up many times. The chain employs TRBV12-3 or TRBV12-4 and TRBJ2-7; a weak D match, TRBD2 (5 bases). Trimming removed 5 bases at V and 2 bases at J, with 10 bases between. This CDR3 region has 13 residues. This CDR3 is CASSPGNTYEQYF. CDR3 DNA sequence: TGTGCCAGCAGTCCCGGGAATACCTACGAGCAGTACTTC.

The chain recombines TRBV7-2 with TRBJ1-1; no definite D call. V was clipped by 5 bases and J by 0 bases, with 13 bases between them. The CDR3 is 15 residues long. Germline CDR1 SGHTA, CDR2 FQGNSA. The CDR3 here is CASSGWSEMNTEAFF. The CDR3, as DNA: TGTGCCAGCAGCGGATGGTCAGAAATGAACACTGAAGCTTTCTTT.

Only a few counts were recorded for this clonotype. This chain uses TRBV7-8 with TRBJ2-2, with D possibly being TRBD2 (6 bases). V dropped 5 bases and J dropped 4 bases, with 17 bases sitting between them. This CDR3 has 16 residues. In germline, CDR1 is SGHVS, CDR2 FQNEAQ. The CDR3 DNA reads as TGTGCCAGCAGCCGAAGGAGGGATTGGGGCACCGGGGAGCTGTTTTTT. This translates into CASSRRRDWGTGELFF.

The chain employs TRBV5-8 and TRBJ2-3; 7 bases are a match to TRBD1. The CDR3 totals 16 residues. The V and J ends lost 0 bases and 4 bases, in that order; junction bases with no gene match: 8. Germline V gives CDR1 SGHTS, CDR2 YDEGEE. CDR3 sequence (DNA): TGTGCCAGCAGCTTGGTGGGGACAGTCTTCTCAGATACGCAGTATTTT. This sequence encodes CASSLVGTVFSDTQYF.

The J gene is TRBJ2-7, the V gene TRBV7-9; a possible D gene is TRBD1 (6 bases). Germline V gene sequence: CDR1 SEHNR, CDR2 FQNEAQ (reference sequence). The CDR3 extends over 15 amino acids. V was cut by 2 bases and J by 3 bases, with 14 bases left in between. The CDR3 sequence: CASSLTSTGHYEQYF. The DNA of the CDR3 is TGTGCCAGCAGCTTAACTTCGACAGGACACTACGAGCAGTACTTC.

This clonotype has at least ten counts. The rearrangement links TRBV4-1 to TRBJ2-3; 12 bases match TRBD2. V trimming: 2 bases; J trimming: 5 bases; junction bases outside the gene matches: 8. The CDR3 is 17 amino acids. Germline V lookup: CDR1 MGHRA, CDR2 YSYEKL. The CDR3 nucleotides read TGCGCCAGCAGCCAACAAACGACTAGCGGGAGTGGAGATACGCAGTATTTT. It encodes CASSQQTTSGSGDTQYF.

This clonotype was detected a few times. The chain combines TRBV30 with TRBJ2-1; D perhaps matches TRBD2 (5 bases). V gave up 3 bases and J gave up 2 bases, with 11 bases separating them. The CDR3 contains 14 residues. Germline assignment: CDR1 GTSNPN and CDR2 SVGIG (reference sequence). CDR3 residues: CAWSTGKTYNEQFF. DNA for the CDR3: TGTGCCTGGAGCACGGGGAAAACCTACAATGAGCAGTTCTTC.

This clonotype occurred many times. The chain combines TRBV6-2 or TRBV6-3 with TRBJ2-2; 7 bases line up with TRBD2. From germline, CDR1 is MNHEY and CDR2 SVGEGT. This CDR3 has 12 residues. After removal of 6 bases from V and 9 bases from J, the junction contained 4 bases not matched to a gene. The CDR3: CASRTGGRELFF. The CDR3 coding sequence is TGTGCCAGCAGAACGGGAGGCAGGGAGCTGTTTTTT.

This clonotype appeared a few times. The CDR3: CASSLYGRSSGNTIYF. The DNA of the CDR3 is TGTGCCAGCAGCTTGTACGGACGGAGCTCTGGAAACACCATATATTTT. The chain carries TRBV5-4 and TRBJ1-3; D is unclear. Germline CDR1 reads SGHNT; CDR2 reads YYREEE (reference sequence). The V gene lost 1 base and the J gene lost 0 bases, with 11 bases spanning the gap. The CDR3 totals 16 residues.

The rearrangement uses TRBV15 and TRBJ1-1; D is possibly TRBD1 (5 bases). Germline V CDR1 and CDR2: LNHNV, YYDKDF (reference sequence). The V end was cut by 10 bases, the J end by 1 base, with 10 bases between. CDR3 length equals 12 residues. The CDR3 nucleotides are TGTGCCATCGGGACTACGAACACTGAAGCTTTCTTT. Translating gives CAIGTTNTEAFF.

This clonotype was found once. The rearrangement links TRBV20-1 to TRBJ2-7; TRBD1 matches 9 bases. The V gene end was trimmed by 6 bases and the J gene end by 3 bases; junction bases not matched to a gene: 6. This CDR3 is 13 amino acids long. Germline V CDR1 and CDR2: DFQATT, SNEGSKA (reference sequence). CDR3 loop: CSAPGQGNYEQYF. Here the CDR3 DNA reads TGCAGTGCCCCGGGACAGGGTAACTACGAGCAGTACTTC.

The chain links TRBV30 to TRBJ2-4; 8 bases fit TRBD1. CDR1 is GTSNPN, CDR2 SVGIG, per germline (reference sequence). The CDR3 sequence is 12 residues long. V lost 3 bases to trimming and J lost 15 bases; unmatched junction nucleotides: 10. The CDR3 DNA sequence: TGTGCCTGGAGCCTCTGGACAGGGTCGATGTACTTC. Encoded protein: CAWSLWTGSMYF.

This clonotype was counted many times. The V call is TRBV3-1, the J call TRBJ2-5, with 9 bases that match TRBD2. This CDR3 is built from 15 residues. V was clipped by 4 bases and J by 0 bases; unmatched bases: 3. Looked up from germline, CDR1 is LGHDT and CDR2 is YNNKEL (reference sequence). CDR3 sequence: CASSPASGDQETQYF. In DNA, the CDR3 is TGTGCCAGCAGCCCCGCTAGCGGGGACCAAGAGACCCAGTACTTC.

The chain has TRBV2 and TRBJ1-4, with a weak D call TRBD1 (5 bases). Per the germline V gene, CDR1 is SNHLY and CDR2 is FYNNEI. Trimming took 1 base from V and 6 from J, leaving 6 bases between them. This CDR3 comprises 13 residues. CDR3: CASSEEGDEKLFF. DNA for the CDR3: TGTGCCAGCAGTGAAGAAGGGGATGAAAAACTGTTTTTT.

As to this clonotype: A much larger clone sits a single nucleotide away, making a read error possible. V is TRBV12-3 or TRBV12-4 and J is TRBJ1-5; D uncertain. The CDR3 runs to 14 residues. Between the trimmed V and J ends, which lost 1 base and 7 bases, there was a span of 11 bases. The CDR3 DNA reads as TGTGCCAGCAGTTTAGTGGGGTTTAAACAGCCCCAGCATTTT. Its protein product is CASSLVGFKQPQHF.

This clonotype turned up a few times. The CDR3 loop is CASSYLGFGLAGEGEQFF. The CDR3 region has the DNA TGCGCCAGCAGCTACCTAGGTTTTGGACTAGCGGGAGAGGGTGAGCAGTTCTTC. The gene calls are TRBV5-1 and TRBJ2-1; TRBD2 matches 13 bases. Germline CDR1 SGHRS, CDR2 YFSETQ. J was trimmed by 9 bases and V by 3 bases; bases with no gene match: 15. The length of the CDR3 is 18 residues.